The 16 T cell receptor beta chains given below trace back to one sample, sequenced in a study of shared clonotypes between healthy human individuals. Using immunoSEQ multiplex PCR, the repertoire was profiled, and TCRdb retains in-frame clones only, with some absent. The sample holds 2 million or so clones, roughly 96% seen once. Source material: naive CD4+ T cells sorted from blood. Described subset: CD45RA+ positively selected. The receptors were gathered from a man between 18 and 35 years old in good health.

This clone showed up just once. The chain employs TRBV28 and TRBJ1-2; D is undetermined. The CDR3 is made up of 13 amino acids. Trimming shortened V by 8 bases and J by 4 bases, and 14 bases separated the two germline ends. Germline CDR1 MDHEN, CDR2 SYDVKM. The CDR3 bases are TGTGCCAGCTACTCCCGCCGGGGCTATGGCTACACCTTC. Translated: CASYSRRGYGYTF.

V is TRBV6-6 and J is TRBJ1-5; tentatively, D is TRBD1 (5 bases). V lost 4 bases to trimming and J lost 14 bases, with 15 bases between them. Germline V gene sequence: CDR1 MNHNY, CDR2 SVGAGI (reference sequence). This CDR3 is built from 12 residues. CDR3: CASSSPGRWEHF. The CDR3 DNA sequence: TGTGCCAGCAGTTCCCCGGGACGGTGGGAGCATTTT.

The rearrangement uses TRBV4-3 and TRBJ2-7; 7 bases match TRBD1. This CDR3 has 15 residues. The germline V gene has CDR1 LGHNA and CDR2 YSLEER. With 4 bases clipped from V and 5 bases from J, the junction kept 11 bases outside the gene matches. CDR3 bases: TGCGCCAGCAGCCGCGTGACAGGGTTGTTCAACGAGCAGTACTTC. Its translation is CASSRVTGLFNEQYF.

This sequence joins TRBV18 and TRBJ2-7; D remains unclear. From germline, CDR1 is KGHSH and CDR2 LQKENI. Trimming took 4 bases from V and 2 from J, leaving 6 bases between them. The CDR3 length is 12 residues. The CDR3 sequence: CASSLRTYEQYF. The DNA of the CDR3 is TGTGCCAGCTCACTGCGAACCTACGAGCAGTACTTC.

This CDR3 reads CATYPGQGETQYF. The CDR3 DNA reads TGTGCCACCTACCCTGGACAGGGAGAGACCCAGTACTTC. The chain employs TRBV6-1 and TRBJ2-5, with 8 bases aligning to TRBD1. CDR3 length equals 13 residues. In germline, CDR1 is MNHNS, CDR2 SASEGT. Unmatched junction bases numbered 8, after V lost 10 bases and J lost 4 bases.

V is TRBV11-2 and J is TRBJ2-7; 11 bases match TRBD1. V shed 6 bases, J shed 6 bases, and the junction held 10 bases outside the gene matches. This CDR3 comprises 15 residues. CDR1 is SGHAT and CDR2 is FQNNGV in the germline V gene. The CDR3 region is CASSSRPGTGGEQYF. The CDR3, as DNA: TGTGCCAGCAGTTCACGTCCCGGGACAGGGGGCGAGCAGTACTTC.

CDR3: CASSKLAGGTDTQYF. In DNA form, the CDR3 reads TGTGCCAGCAGCAAACTAGCGGGAGGGACAGATACGCAGTATTTT. The chain recombines TRBV11-2 with TRBJ2-3; 13 bases are shared with TRBD2. The ends lost 5 bases at V and 3 bases at J; junction bases unmatched: 2. The CDR3 is made up of 15 amino acids. Germline V CDR1 and CDR2: SGHAT, FQNNGV.

The rearrangement uses TRBV7-2 and TRBJ1-6; possible D gene TRBD1, 5 bases. The V end was cut by 2 bases, the J end by 7 bases, with 12 bases between. The germline CDR1 and CDR2 sequences are SGHTA and FQGNSA. The CDR3 consists of 15 residues. The CDR3 region has the DNA TGTGCCAGCAGCTTAATAGGGGTGCAAAATTCACCCCTCCACTTT. Amino acid sequence: CASSLIGVQNSPLHF.

The rearrangement links TRBV10-3 to TRBJ2-5, with 8 positions matching TRBD2. CDR3 length: 16 residues. V lost 6 bases, J lost 2 bases, and 11 bases stayed unmatched. CDR1 ENHRY and CDR2 SYGVKD come from the germline V gene. CDR3 sequence (DNA): TGTGCCATCAGCCCTGTCGGGACTAGTTCGCAAGAGACCCAGTACTTC. Amino acids: CAISPVGTSSQETQYF.

J is TRBJ1-4 and V is TRBV9, with D perhaps matching TRBD1 (6 bases). Germline CDR1 is SGDLS and CDR2 is YYNGEE. Between the trimmed V and J ends, which lost 5 bases and 4 bases, there was a span of 15 bases. CDR3 length: 15 residues. DNA of the CDR3: TGTGCCAGCAGTGCGGGTGGACAGCGTAATGAAAAACTGTTTTTT. This sequence encodes CASSAGGQRNEKLFF.

This sequence joins TRBV5-8 and TRBJ2-7; 9 bases are shared with TRBD1. V lost 5 bases to trimming and J lost 8 bases; unmatched junction nucleotides: 8. This CDR3 is built from 13 residues. CDR1 and CDR2 from the germline V gene are SGHTS and YDEGEE. The DNA for the CDR3 is TGTGCCAGCAGTTTTGACAGGGGGGTGAAGCAGTACTTC. Protein: CASSFDRGVKQYF. The whole variable domain, remainder taken from reference TRBV5-8 and TRBJ2-7, is EAGVTQSPTHLIKTRGQQATLRCSPISGHTSVYWYQQALGLGLQFLLWYDEGEERNRGNFPPRFSGRQFPNYSSELNVNALELEDSALYLCASSFDRGVKQYFGPGTRLTVT.

The V gene is TRBV7-9, the J gene TRBJ2-3, with D possibly TRBD1 on 5 matching bases. CDR1 is SEHNR and CDR2 is FQNEAQ in the germline V gene (reference sequence). Deletions cut 1 base from V and 0 bases from J, with 17 bases between. The CDR3 is 18 amino acids. The CDR3 region has the DNA TGTGCCAGCAGCTTAGAGAGTCTTAGGGGTTCTAGCACAGATACGCAGTATTTT. It specifies CASSLESLRGSSTDTQYF.

The chain uses TRBV6-6 and TRBJ1-5; D call uncertain. The CDR3 covers 13 residues. Germline V lookup: CDR1 MNHNY, CDR2 SVGAGI (reference sequence). Trimming took off 6 bases at V and 5 bases at J, with 11 bases between the two ends. The CDR3 DNA follows: TGTGCCAGCAGCCTAGACGGTGATCAGCCCCAGCATTTT. Translation: CASSLDGDQPQHF.

The chain has TRBV4-3 and TRBJ2-2, with TRBD1 matching over 9 bases. The trim removed 1 base at V and 5 bases at J, leaving 8 bases unmatched. Germline V gene lookup returns CDR1 LGHNA and CDR2 YSLEER. This CDR3 is 17 amino acids long. CDR3 nucleotide sequence: TGCGCCAGCAGCCAAGTAATGGGACAGGGAAAGACCGGGGAGCTGTTTTTT. Protein: CASSQVMGQGKTGELFF.

The chain couples TRBV7-9 to TRBJ1-2; 12 bases line up with TRBD1. In germline, CDR1 is SEHNR, CDR2 FQNEAQ (reference sequence). J lost 8 bases, V lost 5 bases, and 6 bases had no gene match. CDR3 length: 14 amino acids. The chain's CDR3 is CASSPGTGGAGYTF. CDR3 bases: TGTGCCAGCAGCCCCGGGACAGGGGGCGCGGGCTACACCTTC.

As regards this clone: At one end, the junction sequence differs from germline, possibly due to a read error. This chain uses TRBV6-1 with TRBJ2-7, with D perhaps given as TRBD1 or TRBD2 (7 bases each). Germline V gives CDR1 MNHNS, CDR2 SASEGT. The CDR3 length is 15 residues. CDR3: CASSERAGGAYEQHF. CDR3 DNA: TGTGCCAGCAGTGAGCGGGCAGGGGGGGCCTACGAGCAGCACTTC.